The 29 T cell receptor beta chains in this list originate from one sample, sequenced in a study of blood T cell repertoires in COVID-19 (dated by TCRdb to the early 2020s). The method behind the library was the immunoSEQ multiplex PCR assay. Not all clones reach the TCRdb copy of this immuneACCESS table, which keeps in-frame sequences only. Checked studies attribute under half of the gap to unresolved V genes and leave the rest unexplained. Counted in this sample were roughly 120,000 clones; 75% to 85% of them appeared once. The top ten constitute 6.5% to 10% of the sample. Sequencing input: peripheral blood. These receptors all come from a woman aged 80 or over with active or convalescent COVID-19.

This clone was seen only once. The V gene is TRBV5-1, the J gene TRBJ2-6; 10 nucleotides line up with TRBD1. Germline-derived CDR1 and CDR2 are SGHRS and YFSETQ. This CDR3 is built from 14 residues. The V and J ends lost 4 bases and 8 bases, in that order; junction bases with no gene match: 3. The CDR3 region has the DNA TGCGCCAGCAGCACGGGACAGGGGCCCAACGTCCTGACTTTC. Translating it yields CASSTGQGPNVLTF.

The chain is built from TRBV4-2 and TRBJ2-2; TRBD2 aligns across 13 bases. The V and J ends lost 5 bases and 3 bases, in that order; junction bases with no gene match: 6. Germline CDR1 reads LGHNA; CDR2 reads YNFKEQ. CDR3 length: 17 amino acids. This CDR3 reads CASSAGTSGMYTGELFF. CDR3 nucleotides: TGTGCCAGCAGCGCCGGGACTAGCGGGATGTACACCGGGGAGCTGTTTTTT.

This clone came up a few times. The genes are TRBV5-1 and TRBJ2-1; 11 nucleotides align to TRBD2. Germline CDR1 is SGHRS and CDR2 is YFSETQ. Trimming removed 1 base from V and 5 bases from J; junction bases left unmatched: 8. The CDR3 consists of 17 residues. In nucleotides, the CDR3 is TGCGCCAGCAGCTTGAAACTAGCGGGAGTGTTAGACAATGAGCAGTTCTTC. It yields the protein CASSLKLAGVLDNEQFF.

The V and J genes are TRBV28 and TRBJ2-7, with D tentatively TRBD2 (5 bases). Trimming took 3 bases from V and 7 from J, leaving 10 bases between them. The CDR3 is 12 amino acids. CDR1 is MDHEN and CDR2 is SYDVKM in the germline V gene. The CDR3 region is CASSLSGIEQYF. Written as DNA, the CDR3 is TGTGCCAGCAGTTTGAGCGGTATAGAGCAGTACTTC.

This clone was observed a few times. CDR3 residues: CASSPPSGGGTGELFF. The DNA of the CDR3 is TGTGCCAGCTCACCGCCTAGCGGAGGTGGCACCGGGGAGCTGTTTTTT. The chain is built from TRBV18 and TRBJ2-2, with 7 bases identical to TRBD2. Germline loops: CDR1 KGHSH, CDR2 LQKENI. The trim removed 3 bases at V and 4 bases at J, leaving 8 bases unmatched. There are 16 residues in the CDR3.

CDR3 loop: CASSQDRNRAFF. CDR3 DNA: TGTGCCAGCAGCCAAGACAGAAACCGAGCTTTCTTT. The V call is TRBV4-2, the J call TRBJ1-1; D is uncertain. V lost 0 bases to trimming and J lost 10 bases, with 9 bases between them. The germline CDR1 and CDR2 sequences are LGHNA and YNFKEQ. The length of the CDR3 is 12 residues.

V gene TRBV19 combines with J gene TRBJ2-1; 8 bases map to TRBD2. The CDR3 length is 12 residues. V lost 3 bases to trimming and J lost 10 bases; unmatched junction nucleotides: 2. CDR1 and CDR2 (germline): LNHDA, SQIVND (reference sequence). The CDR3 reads CASSIVAGEQFF. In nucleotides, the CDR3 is TGTGCCAGTAGTATTGTAGCGGGGGAGCAGTTCTTC.

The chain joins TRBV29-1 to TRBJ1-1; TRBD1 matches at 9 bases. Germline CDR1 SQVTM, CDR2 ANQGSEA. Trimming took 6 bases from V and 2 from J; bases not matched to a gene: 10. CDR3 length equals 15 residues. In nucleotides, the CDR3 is TGCAGCGTGGGACAGGGATTGCAACTTAACACTGAAGCTTTCTTT. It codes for CSVGQGLQLNTEAFF.

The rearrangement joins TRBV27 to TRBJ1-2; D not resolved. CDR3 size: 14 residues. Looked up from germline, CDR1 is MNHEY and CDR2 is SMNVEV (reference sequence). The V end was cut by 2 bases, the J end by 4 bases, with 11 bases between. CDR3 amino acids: CASSLRERGYGYTF. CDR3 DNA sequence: TGTGCCAGCAGTTTAAGGGAGCGGGGCTATGGCTACACCTTC.

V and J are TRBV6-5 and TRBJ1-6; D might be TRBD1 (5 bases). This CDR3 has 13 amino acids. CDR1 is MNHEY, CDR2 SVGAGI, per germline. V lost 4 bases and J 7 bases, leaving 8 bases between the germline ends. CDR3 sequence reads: CASSWGGNSPLHF. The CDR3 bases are TGTGCCAGCAGTTGGGGGGGGAATTCACCCCTCCACTTT.

The CDR3 is CASSLYPRDSYGYTF. Here the CDR3 DNA reads TGTGCCAGCAGTTTATACCCCCGGGACAGCTATGGCTACACCTTC. The rearrangement links TRBV27 to TRBJ1-2; 7 bases fit TRBD1. Germline assignment: CDR1 MNHEY and CDR2 SMNVEV (reference sequence). The J segment lost 4 bases and the V segment lost 1 base, leaving 6 bases of the junction unmatched. This CDR3 comprises 15 residues.

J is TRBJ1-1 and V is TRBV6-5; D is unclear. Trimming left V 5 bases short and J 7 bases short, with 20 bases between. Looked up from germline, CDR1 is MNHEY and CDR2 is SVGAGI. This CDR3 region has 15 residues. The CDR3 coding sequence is TGTGCCAGCAGTACCCTCCGTCTGGGGAGGATTGAAGCTTTCTTT. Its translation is CASSTLRLGRIEAFF.

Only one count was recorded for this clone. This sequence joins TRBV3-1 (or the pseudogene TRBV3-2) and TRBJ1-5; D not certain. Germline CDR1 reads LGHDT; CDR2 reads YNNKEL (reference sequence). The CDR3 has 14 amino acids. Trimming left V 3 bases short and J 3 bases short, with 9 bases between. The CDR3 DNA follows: TGTGCCAGCAGCCATGCGGAACTCAATCAGCCCCAGCATTTT. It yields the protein CASSHAELNQPQHF.

CDR3 DNA sequence: TGTGCCAGCGGACAGGGGTGGGATAATTCACCCCTCCACTTT. Amino acid sequence: CASGQGWDNSPLHF. The chain is built from TRBV27 and TRBJ1-6; 9 nucleotides agree with TRBD1. The CDR3 runs 14 residues. Germline V gene lookup returns CDR1 MNHEY and CDR2 SMNVEV (reference sequence). The V segment lost 8 bases and the J segment 5 bases; nucleotides outside the gene matches: 4.

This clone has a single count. The CDR3 sequence is CASSQDLAGSGETQYF. Written as DNA, the CDR3 is TGTGCCAGCAGCCAAGATCTAGCGGGATCGGGTGAGACCCAGTACTTC. This sequence joins TRBV4-2 and TRBJ2-5; 9 bases align to TRBD2. CDR3 length equals 16 residues. After removal of 0 bases from V and 5 bases from J, the junction contained 7 bases not matched to a gene. The germline V gene has CDR1 LGHNA and CDR2 YNFKEQ.

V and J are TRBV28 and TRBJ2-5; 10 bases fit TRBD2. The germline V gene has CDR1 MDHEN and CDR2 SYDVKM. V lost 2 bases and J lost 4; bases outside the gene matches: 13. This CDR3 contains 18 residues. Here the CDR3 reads CASSLHGLAVLGGETQYF. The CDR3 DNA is TGTGCCAGCAGTTTACACGGACTAGCGGTCCTAGGAGGAGAGACCCAGTACTTC.

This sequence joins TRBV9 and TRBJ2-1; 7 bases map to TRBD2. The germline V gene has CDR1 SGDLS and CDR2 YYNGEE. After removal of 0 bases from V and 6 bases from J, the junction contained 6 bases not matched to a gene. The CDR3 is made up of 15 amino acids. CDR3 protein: CASSVVAGAPNEQFF. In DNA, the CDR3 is TGTGCCAGCAGCGTAGTGGCGGGAGCCCCCAATGAGCAGTTCTTC.

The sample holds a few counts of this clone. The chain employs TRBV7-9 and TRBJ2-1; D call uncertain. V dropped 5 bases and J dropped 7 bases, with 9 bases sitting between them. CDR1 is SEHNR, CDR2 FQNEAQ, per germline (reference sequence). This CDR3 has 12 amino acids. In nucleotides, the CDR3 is TGTGCCAGCAGCCCCCTAGTAAATGAGCAGTTCTTC. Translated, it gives CASSPLVNEQFF.

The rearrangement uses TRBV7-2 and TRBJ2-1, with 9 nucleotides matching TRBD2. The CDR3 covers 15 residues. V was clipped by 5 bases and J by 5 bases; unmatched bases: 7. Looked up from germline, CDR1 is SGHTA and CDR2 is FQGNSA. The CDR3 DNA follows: TGTGCCAGCAGCACCTCTAGCGGGAACCACAATGAGCAGTTCTTC. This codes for CASSTSSGNHNEQFF. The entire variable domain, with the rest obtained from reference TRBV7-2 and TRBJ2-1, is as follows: GAGVSQSPSNKVTEKGKDVELRCDPISGHTALYWYRQSLGQGLEFLIYFQGNSAPDKSGLPSDRFSAERTGGSVSTLTIQRTQQEDSAVYLCASSTSSGNHNEQFFGPGTRLTVL.

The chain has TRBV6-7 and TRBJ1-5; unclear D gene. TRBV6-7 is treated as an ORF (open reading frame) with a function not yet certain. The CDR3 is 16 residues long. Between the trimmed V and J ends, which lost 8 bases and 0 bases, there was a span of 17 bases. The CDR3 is CASWAVVLNSNQPQHF. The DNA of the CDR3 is TGTGCCAGCTGGGCCGTCGTACTCAATAGCAATCAGCCCCAGCATTTT.

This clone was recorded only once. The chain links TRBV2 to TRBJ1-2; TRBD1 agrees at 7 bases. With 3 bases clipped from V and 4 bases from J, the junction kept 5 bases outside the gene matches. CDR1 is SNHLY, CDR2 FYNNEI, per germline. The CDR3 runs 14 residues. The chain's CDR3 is CASSDGRGTYGYTF. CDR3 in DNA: TGTGCCAGCAGTGATGGCAGGGGGACCTATGGCTACACCTTC.

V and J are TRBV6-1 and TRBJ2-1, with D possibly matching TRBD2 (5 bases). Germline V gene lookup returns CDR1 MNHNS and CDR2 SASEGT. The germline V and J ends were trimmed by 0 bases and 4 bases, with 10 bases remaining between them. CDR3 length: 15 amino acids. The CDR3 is CASSEAGVRYNEQFF. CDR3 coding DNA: TGTGCCAGCAGTGAAGCGGGAGTTCGTTACAATGAGCAGTTCTTC.

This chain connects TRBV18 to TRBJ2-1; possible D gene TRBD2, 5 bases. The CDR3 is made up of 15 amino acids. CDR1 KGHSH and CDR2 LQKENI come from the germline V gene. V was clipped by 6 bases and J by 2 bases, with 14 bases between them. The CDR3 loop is CASSPGGQAYNEQFF. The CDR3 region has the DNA TGTGCCAGCTCCCCCGGAGGTCAAGCCTACAATGAGCAGTTCTTC.

CDR3 in DNA: TGTGCCAGCAGTGATGTCTCAGTTGCCCCTTTCTCCTATGGCTACACCTTC. Protein product: CASSDVSVAPFSYGYTF. This chain links TRBV6-1 with TRBJ1-2, with unresolved D. V was cut by 3 bases and J by 4 bases, with 21 bases left in between. Germline V gene data show CDR1 as MNHNS and CDR2 as SASEGT. The CDR3 length is 17 residues.

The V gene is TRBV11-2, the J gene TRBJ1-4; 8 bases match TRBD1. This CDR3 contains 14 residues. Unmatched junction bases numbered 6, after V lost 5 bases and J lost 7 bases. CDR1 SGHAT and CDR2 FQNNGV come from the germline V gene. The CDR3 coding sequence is TGTGCCAGCAGCGTAGGACAGGGTAGTGAAAAACTGTTTTTT. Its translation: CASSVGQGSEKLFF.

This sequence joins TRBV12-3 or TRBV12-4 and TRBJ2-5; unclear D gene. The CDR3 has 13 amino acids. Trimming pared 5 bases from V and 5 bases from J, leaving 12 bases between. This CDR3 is CASSQVAGETQYF. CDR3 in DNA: TGTGCCAGCAGTCAAGTCGCCGGGGAGACCCAGTACTTC.

Here the CDR3 DNA reads TGTGCCAGCAGCCAACTCAGGGGCAGGGGCCGAGTGAACACTGAAGCTTTCTTT. As protein: CASSQLRGRGRVNTEAFF. The chain employs TRBV2 and TRBJ1-1; TRBD1 is a possible D gene (6 bases). This CDR3 has 18 amino acids. CDR1 SNHLY and CDR2 FYNNEI come from the germline V gene. V was clipped by 6 bases and J by 0 bases, with 23 bases between them.

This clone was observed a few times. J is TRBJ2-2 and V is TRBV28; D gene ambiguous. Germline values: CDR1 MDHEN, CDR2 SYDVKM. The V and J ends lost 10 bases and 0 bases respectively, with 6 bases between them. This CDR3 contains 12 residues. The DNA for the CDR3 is TGTGCCACCTCCGCGAACACCGGGGAGCTGTTTTTT. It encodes CATSANTGELFF. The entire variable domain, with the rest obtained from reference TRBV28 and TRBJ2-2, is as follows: DVKVTQSSRYLVKRTGEKVFLECVQDMDHENMFWYRQDPGLGLRLIYFSYDVKMKEKGDIPEGYSVSREKKERFSLILESASTNQTSMYLCATSANTGELFFGEGSRLTVL.

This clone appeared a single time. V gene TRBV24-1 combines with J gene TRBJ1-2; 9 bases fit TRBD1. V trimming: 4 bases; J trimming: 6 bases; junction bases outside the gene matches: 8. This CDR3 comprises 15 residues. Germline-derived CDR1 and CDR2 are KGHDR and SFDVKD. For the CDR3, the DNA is TGTGCCACCAGTGACCCCAACAGGGGGCGGGATGGCTACACCTTC. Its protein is CATSDPNRGRDGYTF.